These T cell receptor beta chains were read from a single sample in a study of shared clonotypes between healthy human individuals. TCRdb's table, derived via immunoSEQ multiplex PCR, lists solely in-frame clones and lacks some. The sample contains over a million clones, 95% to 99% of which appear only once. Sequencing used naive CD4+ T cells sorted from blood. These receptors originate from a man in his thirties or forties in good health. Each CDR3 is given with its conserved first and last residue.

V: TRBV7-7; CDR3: CASSLVNGIGELFF
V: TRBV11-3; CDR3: CASSSSLLAGEREQFF
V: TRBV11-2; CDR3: CASSAEGDGQYF
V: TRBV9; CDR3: CASSASWQRELESSYNEQFF
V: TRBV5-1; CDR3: CASSRGTSGANTGELFF
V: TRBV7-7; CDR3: CASSPGAGVREQFF
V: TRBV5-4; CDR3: CASSRETRETQYF
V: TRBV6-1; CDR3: CASRHTSGAYDEQFF
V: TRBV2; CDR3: CASRDRAMNTEAFF
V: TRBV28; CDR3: CASRDSLPYEQYF